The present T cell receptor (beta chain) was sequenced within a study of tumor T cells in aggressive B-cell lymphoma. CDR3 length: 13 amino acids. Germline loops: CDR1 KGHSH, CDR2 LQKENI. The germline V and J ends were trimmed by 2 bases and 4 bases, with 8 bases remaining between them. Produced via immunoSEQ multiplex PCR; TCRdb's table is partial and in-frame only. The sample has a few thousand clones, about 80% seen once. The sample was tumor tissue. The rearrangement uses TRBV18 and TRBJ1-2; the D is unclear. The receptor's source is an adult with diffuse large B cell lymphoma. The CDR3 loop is CASSPEGSYGYTF. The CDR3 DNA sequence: TGTGCCAGCTCACCAGAGGGAAGCTATGGCTACACCTTC.